This T cell receptor beta chain was captured by sequencing in a study of blood T cell repertoires in COVID-19. For the study at large: COVID-19 samples collected from the United States, Italy and Spain covered acute and convalescent phases. T cells, B-cell-depleted T cells, or PBMCs supplied cDNA or gDNA.

Authors' processing steps: Researchers report that nucleated cell counts were estimated from reference gene primer amplification. Method: immunoSEQ multiplex PCR; TCRdb's copy keeps in-frame clones and lacks some. V, J and clone size reflect that table, while D and trimming were determined from the DNA. Altogether about 62,000 clones are present, around 89% being singletons, with the ten largest covering over 15%. In Seattle, patients joined the study during active infection and were tracked longitudinally. Input material: peripheral blood. The source of this sequence is a woman between 55 and 75 years old with COVID-19, enrolled during active disease.

In nucleotides, the CDR3 is TGTGCCAGCAGTGACCGACTACAGGGATCGAATTCACCCCTCCACTTT. Translation: CASSDRLQGSNSPLHF. V usage is TRBV25-1 and J usage is TRBJ1-6; D is perhaps TRBD1 (6 bases). Germline V CDR1 and CDR2: MGHDK, SYGVNS. This CDR3 spans 16 amino acids. The V and J ends lost 3 bases and 7 bases respectively, with 16 bases between them.